The T cell receptor beta chain described here comes from a study of beta chain features in type 1 diabetes. In the study overall: Patients did not differ from healthy donors in age, gender or cell yield.

As every portion of the isolated RNA was reverse transcribed, the sequencing read expressed TCRB transcripts. The protocol was immunoSEQ multiplex PCR, while the TCRdb copy is restricted to in-frame clones and leaves out a portion. The sample lists 600,000 to 650,000 clones, about a sixth seen once, with more than 0.08% in the top ten. The CDR3 consists of 15 residues. V was cut by 4 bases and J by 4 bases, with 14 bases left in between. Germline-derived CDR1 and CDR2 are SGDLS and YYNGEE. On average, the one heparinised blood draw given by each donor was roughly 100 mL. The source material was naive CD4+ T cells from blood. The receptor was isolated from a young man in good health. This sequence joins TRBV9 and TRBJ2-2, with a possible D match to TRBD1 (5 bases). CDR3 loop: CASSPQSGPTGELFF. CDR3 nucleotides: TGTGCCAGCAGCCCCCAGTCAGGGCCCACCGGGGAGCTGTTTTTT.